Given below is one T cell receptor beta chain in context. Its antigen is not identified. Germline V CDR1 and CDR2: SQVTM, ANQGSEA. The CDR3 has 14 amino acids. This entry comes from a study of blood T cells in healthy people across ages. General study findings and limits: Estimates based on one million T cells were treated as lower bounds. It was the long-lived donors that had more naive CD4+ cells and higher diversity than aged donors.

Through a sample-barcoded 5' primer and a J-beta primer mix, a second PCR was run for roughly 6 to 11 cycles. All samples gave at least 2.5 million CDR3-containing paired-end reads. TCRdb re-analysed the 5' RACE reads in MiXCR, keeping a single row per CDR3 protein. The sample lists about 540,000 distinct CDR3 sequences, around 24% seen once, with under 9% in the top ten. These data were also filed under a second study, of T cells of mothers and their children. That source notes: Over 9 million reads per mother and 2.5 million to 3.5 million per child were obtained.

V gene TRBV29-1 combines with J gene TRBJ2-5; TRBD1 matches 8 bases. The DNA end favors TRBJ2-7, so the J call may be wrong. This TCR came from a boy between 5 and 17 years old in good health. The sample was blood. Here the CDR3 DNA reads TGCAGCGTTCGTCCAGGGGGCTCCCCCTACGAGCAGTACTTC. Translated: CSVRPGGSPYEQYF.